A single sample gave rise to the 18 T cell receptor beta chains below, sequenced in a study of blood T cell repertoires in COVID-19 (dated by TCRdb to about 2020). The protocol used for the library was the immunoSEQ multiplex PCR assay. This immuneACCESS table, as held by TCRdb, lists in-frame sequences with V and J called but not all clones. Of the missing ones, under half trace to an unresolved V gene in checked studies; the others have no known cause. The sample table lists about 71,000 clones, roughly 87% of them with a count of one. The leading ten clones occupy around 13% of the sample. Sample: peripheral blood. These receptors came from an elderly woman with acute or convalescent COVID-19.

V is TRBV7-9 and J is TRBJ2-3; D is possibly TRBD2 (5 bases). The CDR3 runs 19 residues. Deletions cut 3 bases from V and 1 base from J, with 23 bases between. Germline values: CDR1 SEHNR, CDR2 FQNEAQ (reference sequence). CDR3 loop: CASSFPSGNHPGGTDTQYF. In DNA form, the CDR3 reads TGTGCCAGCAGCTTCCCCTCCGGGAACCATCCCGGGGGCACAGATACGCAGTATTTT.

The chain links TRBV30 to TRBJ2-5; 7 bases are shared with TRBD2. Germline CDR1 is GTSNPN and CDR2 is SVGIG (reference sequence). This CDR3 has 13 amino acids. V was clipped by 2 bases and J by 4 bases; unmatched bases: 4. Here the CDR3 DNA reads TGTGCCTGGAGTCGGCGGGAGCGAGAGACCCAGTACTTC. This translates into CAWSRRERETQYF. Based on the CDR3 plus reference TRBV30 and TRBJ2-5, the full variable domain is SQTIHQWPATLVQPVGSPLSLECTVEGTSNPNLYWYRQAAGRGLQLLFYSVGIGQISSEVPQNLSASRPQDRQFILSSKKLLLSDSGFYLCAWSRRERETQYFGPGTRLLVL.

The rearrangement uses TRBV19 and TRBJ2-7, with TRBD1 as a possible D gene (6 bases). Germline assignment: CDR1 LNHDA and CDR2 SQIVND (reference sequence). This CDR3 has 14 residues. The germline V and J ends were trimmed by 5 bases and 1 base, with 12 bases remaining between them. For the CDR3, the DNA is TGTGCCAGTAGTCCCCGCACAGGGTCCTACGAGCAGTACTTC. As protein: CASSPRTGSYEQYF.

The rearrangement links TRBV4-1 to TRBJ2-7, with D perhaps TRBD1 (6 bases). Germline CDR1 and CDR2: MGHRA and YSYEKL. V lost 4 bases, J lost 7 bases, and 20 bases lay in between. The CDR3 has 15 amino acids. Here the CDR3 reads CASSPTDSLLREQYF. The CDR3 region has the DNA TGCGCCAGCAGCCCTACGGACAGCCTACTACGGGAGCAGTACTTC.

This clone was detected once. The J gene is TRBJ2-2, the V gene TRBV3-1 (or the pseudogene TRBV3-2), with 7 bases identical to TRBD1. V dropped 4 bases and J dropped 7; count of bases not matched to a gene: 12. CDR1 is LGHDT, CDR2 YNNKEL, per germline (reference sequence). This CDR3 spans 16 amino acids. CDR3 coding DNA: TGTGCCAGCAGCCCGGGGACAGCCGGTCCTATCGGGGAGCTGTTTTTT. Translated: CASSPGTAGPIGELFF.

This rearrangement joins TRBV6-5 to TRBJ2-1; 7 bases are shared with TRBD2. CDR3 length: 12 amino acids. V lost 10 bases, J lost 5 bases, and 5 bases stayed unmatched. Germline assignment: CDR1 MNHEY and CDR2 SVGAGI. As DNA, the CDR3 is TGTGCCACATTAGCGGGCCACAATGAGCAGTTCTTC. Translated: CATLAGHNEQFF.

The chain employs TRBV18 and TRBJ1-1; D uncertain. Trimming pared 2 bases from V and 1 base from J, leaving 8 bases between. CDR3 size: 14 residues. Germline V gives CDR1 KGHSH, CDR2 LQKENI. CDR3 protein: CASSPTNQNTEAFF. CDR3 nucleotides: TGTGCCAGCTCACCAACAAACCAGAACACTGAAGCTTTCTTT. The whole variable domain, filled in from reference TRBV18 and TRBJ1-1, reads NAGVMQNPRHLVRRRGQEARLRCSPMKGHSHVYWYRQLPEEGLKFMVYLQKENIIDESGMPKERFSAEFPKEGPSILRIQQVVRGDSAAYFCASSPTNQNTEAFFGQGTRLTVV.

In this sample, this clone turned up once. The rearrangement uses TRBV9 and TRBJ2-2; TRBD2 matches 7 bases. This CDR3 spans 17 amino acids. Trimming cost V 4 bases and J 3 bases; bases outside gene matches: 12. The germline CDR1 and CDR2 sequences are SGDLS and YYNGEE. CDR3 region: CASSLTGRGLYTGELFF. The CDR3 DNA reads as TGTGCCAGCAGCCTCACCGGGCGGGGGTTGTACACCGGGGAGCTGTTTTTT. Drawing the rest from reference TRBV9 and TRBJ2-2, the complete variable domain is DSGVTQTPKHLITATGQRVTLRCSPRSGDLSVYWYQQSLDQGLQFLIQYYNGEERAKGNILERFSAQQFPDLHSELNLSSLELGDSALYFCASSLTGRGLYTGELFFGEGSRLTVL.

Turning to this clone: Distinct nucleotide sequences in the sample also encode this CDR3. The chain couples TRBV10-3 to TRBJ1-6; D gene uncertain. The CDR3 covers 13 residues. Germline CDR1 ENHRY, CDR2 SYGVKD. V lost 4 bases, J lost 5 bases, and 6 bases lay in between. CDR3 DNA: TGTGCCATCAGTGTGAGCAATAATTCACCCCTCCACTTT. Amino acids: CAISVSNNSPLHF.

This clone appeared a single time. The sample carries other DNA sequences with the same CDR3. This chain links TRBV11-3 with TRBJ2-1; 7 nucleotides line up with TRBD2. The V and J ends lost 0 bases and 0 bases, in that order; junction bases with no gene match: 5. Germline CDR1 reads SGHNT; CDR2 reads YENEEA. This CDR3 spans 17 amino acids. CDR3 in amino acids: CASSLDLGGSSYNEQFF. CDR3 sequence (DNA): TGTGCCAGCAGCTTAGATCTGGGAGGGAGCTCCTACAATGAGCAGTTCTTC.

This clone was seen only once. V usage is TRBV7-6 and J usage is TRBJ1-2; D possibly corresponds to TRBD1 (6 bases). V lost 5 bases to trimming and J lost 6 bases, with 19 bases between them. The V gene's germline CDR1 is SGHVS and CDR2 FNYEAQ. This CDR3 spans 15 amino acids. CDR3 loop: CASSPVMETGHGYTF. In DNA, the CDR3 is TGTGCCAGCAGCCCTGTTATGGAGACAGGCCATGGCTACACCTTC.

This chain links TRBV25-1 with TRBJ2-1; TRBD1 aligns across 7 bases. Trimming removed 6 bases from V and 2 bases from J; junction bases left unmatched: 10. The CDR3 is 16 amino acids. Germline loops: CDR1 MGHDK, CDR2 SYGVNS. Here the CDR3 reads CASSPPGQITYNEQFF. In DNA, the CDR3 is TGTGCCAGCAGCCCCCCGGGACAGATTACCTACAATGAGCAGTTCTTC.

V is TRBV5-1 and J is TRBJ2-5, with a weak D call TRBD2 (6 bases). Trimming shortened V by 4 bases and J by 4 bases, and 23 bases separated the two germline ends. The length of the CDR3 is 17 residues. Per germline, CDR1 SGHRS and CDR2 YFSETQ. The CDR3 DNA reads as TGCGCCAGCAGCAACCGACTAGTGACGGGAGCTGTAGAGACCCAGTACTTC. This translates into CASSNRLVTGAVETQYF.

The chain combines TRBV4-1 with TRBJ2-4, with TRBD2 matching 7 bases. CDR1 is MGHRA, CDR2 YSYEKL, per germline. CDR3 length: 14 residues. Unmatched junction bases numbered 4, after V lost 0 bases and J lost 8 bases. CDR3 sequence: CASSQDRTSDIQYF. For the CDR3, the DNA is TGCGCCAGCAGCCAAGATCGTACTAGCGACATTCAGTACTTC.

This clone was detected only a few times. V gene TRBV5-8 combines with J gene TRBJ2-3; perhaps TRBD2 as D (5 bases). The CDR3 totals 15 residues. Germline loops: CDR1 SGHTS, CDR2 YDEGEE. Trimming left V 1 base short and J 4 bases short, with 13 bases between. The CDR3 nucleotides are TGTGCCAGCAGCTTGAATGAGGGTCGGGCAGATACGCAGTATTTT. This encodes CASSLNEGRADTQYF.

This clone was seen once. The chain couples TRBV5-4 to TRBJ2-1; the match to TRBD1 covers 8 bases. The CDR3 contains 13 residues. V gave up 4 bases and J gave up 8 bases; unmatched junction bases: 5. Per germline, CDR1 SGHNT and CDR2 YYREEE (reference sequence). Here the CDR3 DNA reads TGTGCCAGCAGCCTGGACAGGGCCGATGAGCAGTTCTTC. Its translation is CASSLDRADEQFF.

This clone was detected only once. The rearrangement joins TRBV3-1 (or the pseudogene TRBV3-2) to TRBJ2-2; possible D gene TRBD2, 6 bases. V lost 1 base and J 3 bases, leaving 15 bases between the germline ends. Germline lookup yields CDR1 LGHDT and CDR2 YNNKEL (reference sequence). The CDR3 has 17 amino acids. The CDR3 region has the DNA TGTGCCAGCAGCCAAGTAATTGGAGCGGGCCACACCGGGGAGCTGTTTTTT. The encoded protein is CASSQVIGAGHTGELFF.

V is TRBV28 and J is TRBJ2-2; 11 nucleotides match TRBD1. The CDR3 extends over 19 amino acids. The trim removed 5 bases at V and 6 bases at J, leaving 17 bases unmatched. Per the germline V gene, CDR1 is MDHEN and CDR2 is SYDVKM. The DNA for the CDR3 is TGTGCCAGCAGTACAAGGACAGGGGGCGGGTTCTCCGGCCCCGGGGAGCTGTTTTTT. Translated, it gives CASSTRTGGGFSGPGELFF.